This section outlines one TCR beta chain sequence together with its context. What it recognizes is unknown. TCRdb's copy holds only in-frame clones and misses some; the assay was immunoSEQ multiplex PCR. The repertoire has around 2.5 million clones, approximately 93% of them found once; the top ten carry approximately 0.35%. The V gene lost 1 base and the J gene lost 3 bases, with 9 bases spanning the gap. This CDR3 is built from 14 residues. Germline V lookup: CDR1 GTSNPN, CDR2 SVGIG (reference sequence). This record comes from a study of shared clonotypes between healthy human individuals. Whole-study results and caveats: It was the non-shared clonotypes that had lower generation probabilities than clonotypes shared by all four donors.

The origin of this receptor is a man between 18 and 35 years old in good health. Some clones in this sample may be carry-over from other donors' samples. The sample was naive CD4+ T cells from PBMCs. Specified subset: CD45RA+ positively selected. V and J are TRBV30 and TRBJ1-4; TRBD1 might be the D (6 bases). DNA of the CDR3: TGTGCCTGGAGTGCGGGGGCGGCTAATGAAAAACTGTTTTTT. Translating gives CAWSAGAANEKLFF.